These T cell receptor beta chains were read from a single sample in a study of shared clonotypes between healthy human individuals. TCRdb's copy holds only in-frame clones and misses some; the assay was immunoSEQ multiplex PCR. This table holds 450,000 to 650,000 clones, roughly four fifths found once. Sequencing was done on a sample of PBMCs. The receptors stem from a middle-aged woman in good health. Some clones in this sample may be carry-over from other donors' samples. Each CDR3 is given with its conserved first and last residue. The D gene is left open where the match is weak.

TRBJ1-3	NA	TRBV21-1	CASSKQAGNSGNTIYF
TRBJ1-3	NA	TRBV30	CAWSALSGNTIYF
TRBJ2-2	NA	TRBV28	CASSLGHAGELFF
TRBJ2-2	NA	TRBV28	CASRPSGSGELFF
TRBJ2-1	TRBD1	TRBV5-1	CASSLGPGQDYNEQFF
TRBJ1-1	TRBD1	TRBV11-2	CASSRTTGTNTEAFF
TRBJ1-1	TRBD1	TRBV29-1	CSVQGQEVAFF
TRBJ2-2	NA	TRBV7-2	CASSLHRVDTGELFF
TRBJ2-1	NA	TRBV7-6	CASSFTGVYNEQFF
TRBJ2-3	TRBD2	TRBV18	CASSPPGLAGGPNTDTQYF
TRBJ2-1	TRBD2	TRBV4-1	CASSQGLGTRYNEQFF